What follows describes a single T cell receptor beta chain. This record belongs to a study of blood T cell repertoires in COVID-19. The assay was immunoSEQ multiplex PCR, and TCRdb's table has in-frame clones only and misses some. The table records some 200,000 clones, about four fifths of them present only once. Germline V gene lookup returns CDR1 SGHTA and CDR2 FQGTGA. Trimming took 3 bases from V and 1 from J; bases not matched to a gene: 5. CDR3 length: 16 amino acids. The clonotype originates from a man aged 35 to 55 who had recovered from COVID-19. The chain combines TRBV7-3 with TRBJ1-1; 10 positions agree with TRBD1. Sequencing was done on a sample of PBMCs or T cells enriched from blood (not recorded which). CDR3 nucleotides: TGTGCCAGCAGCTTGACAGGGGGCAGGAGGAACACTGAAGCTTTCTTT. This codes for CASSLTGGRRNTEAFF.